These 22 T cell receptor beta chains share one sample of origin, sequenced in a study of blood T cell repertoires in COVID-19. Sequencing was performed with immunoSEQ multiplex PCR; in TCRdb, only in-frame clones are kept and a portion is missing. Of some 250,000 clones listed, approximately 83% are singletons. Material for sequencing was PBMCs or T cells enriched from blood (not recorded which). Every receptor here comes from a woman aged 50 to 65 who had recovered from COVID-19.

V usage is TRBV28 and J usage is TRBJ1-2; 8 bases match TRBD1. From germline, CDR1 is MDHEN and CDR2 SYDVKM. The V gene end was trimmed by 6 bases and the J gene end by 0 bases; junction bases not matched to a gene: 6. This CDR3 region has 15 residues. CDR3 nucleotide sequence: TGTGCCAGCAGAGTCGGGACAGGTACTAACTATGGCTACACCTTC. It encodes CASRVGTGTNYGYTF.

The V gene is TRBV5-1, the J gene TRBJ2-1; tentative D call: TRBD2 (6 bases). The CDR3 sequence is 13 residues long. The ends were cut back, 5 bases at V and 5 bases at J, with 11 bases in the middle. The V gene's germline CDR1 is SGHRS and CDR2 YFSETQ. In DNA form, the CDR3 reads TGCGCCAGCAGAAGGGACTTCAACAATGAGCAGTTCTTC. Translation: CASRRDFNNEQFF. Using reference TRBV5-1 and TRBJ2-1 for the parts outside the CDR3, the full variable domain is KAGVTQTPRYLIKTRGQQVTLSCSPISGHRSVSWYQQTPGQGLQFLFEYFSETQRNKGNFPGRFSGRQFSNSRSEMNVSTLELGDSALYLCASRRDFNNEQFFGPGTRLTVL.

The genes are TRBV27 and TRBJ2-2; perhaps TRBD2 as D (6 bases). The CDR3 covers 15 residues. CDR1 MNHEY and CDR2 SMNVEV come from the germline V gene (reference sequence). Trimming took off 8 bases at V and 7 bases at J, with 20 bases between the two ends. The CDR3 DNA sequence: TGTGCCAGCGGACCCCAATATAGCGGTGGCGGGGAGCTGTTTTTT. This codes for CASGPQYSGGGELFF.

V is TRBV5-4 and J is TRBJ2-1; perhaps TRBD2 as D (5 bases). Looked up from germline, CDR1 is SGHNT and CDR2 is YYREEE (reference sequence). The length of the CDR3 is 13 residues. The V gene lost 4 bases and the J gene lost 7 bases, with 12 bases spanning the gap. CDR3: CASSEPTGNEQFF. The CDR3 region has the DNA TGTGCCAGCAGCGAGCCAACGGGGAATGAGCAGTTCTTC.

A remark on this clone: The junction shows a germline mismatch at one end, possibly a read error. This chain links TRBV7-7 with TRBJ2-3; 7 bases align to TRBD2. The CDR3 is made up of 15 amino acids. Germline CDR1 reads SSHAT; CDR2 reads FNYEAQ (reference sequence). Here the CDR3 DNA reads TGTGCTAGCAGCTTAGGCGGGAGAAACACAGATACGCAGTATTTT. It codes for CASSLGGRNTDTQYF. Based on the CDR3 plus reference TRBV7-7 and TRBJ2-3, the full variable domain is GAGVSQSPRYKVTKRGQDVTLRCDPISSHATLYWYQQALGQGPEFLTYFNYEAQPDKSGLPSDRFSAERPEGSISTLTIQRTEQRDSAMYRCASSLGGRNTDTQYFGPGTRLTVL.

This clone was counted a few times. The rearrangement links TRBV12-3 or TRBV12-4 to TRBJ1-5; the D is unclear. The CDR3 totals 13 residues. With 6 bases removed from V and 5 bases from J, the gap between germline ends came to 11 bases. CDR3 residues: CASSPQYYQPQHF. In DNA form, the CDR3 reads TGTGCCAGCAGCCCTCAGTATTATCAGCCCCAGCATTTT.

V gene TRBV28 combines with J gene TRBJ1-5; 10 bases map to TRBD1. The J segment lost 7 bases and the V segment lost 6 bases, leaving 6 bases of the junction unmatched. The CDR3 covers 14 residues. CDR1 and CDR2 (germline): MDHEN, SYDVKM. CDR3: CASRPGTGVQPQHF. DNA for the CDR3: TGTGCCAGCAGACCAGGGACAGGGGTCCAGCCCCAGCATTTT.

This sequence joins TRBV19 and TRBJ2-7; 13 bases map to TRBD2. J lost 0 bases, V lost 2 bases, and 13 bases had no gene match. This CDR3 region has 20 residues. CDR1 is LNHDA, CDR2 SQIVND, per germline (reference sequence). As DNA, the CDR3 is TGTGCCAGTAGTATATTGCGGACTAGCGGGAGTATGGGCCACTCCTACGAGCAGTACTTC. It encodes CASSILRTSGSMGHSYEQYF.

The CDR3 sequence: CASSFFLAGRDEQYF. The CDR3 bases are TGTGCCAGCAGCTTTTTCCTGGCCGGGAGAGACGAGCAGTACTTC. The chain uses TRBV7-8 and TRBJ2-7, with D tentatively TRBD2 (6 bases). The V end lost 3 bases, the J end lost 5 bases, and 17 bases lay between the germline ends. The CDR3 totals 15 residues. The V gene's germline CDR1 is SGHVS and CDR2 FQNEAQ.

This chain uses TRBV7-8 with TRBJ2-7; no definite D call. Trimming took 1 base from V and 5 from J, leaving 12 bases between them. Germline CDR1 is SGHVS and CDR2 is FQNEAQ. The CDR3 length is 14 residues. CDR3 sequence reads: CASSLGPFPNEQYF. The CDR3 nucleotides are TGTGCCAGCAGCTTAGGGCCCTTTCCCAACGAGCAGTACTTC. Using reference TRBV7-8 and TRBJ2-7 for the parts outside the CDR3, the full variable domain is GAGVSQSPRYKVAKRGQDVALRCDPISGHVSLFWYQQALGQGPEFLTYFQNEAQLDKSGLPSDRFFAERPEGSVSTLKIQRTQQEDSAVYLCASSLGPFPNEQYFGPGTRLTVT.

The count of this clone is one. The V call is TRBV28, the J call TRBJ2-1, with 7 bases identical to TRBD1. With V trimmed by 2 bases and J by 1 base, 8 bases remained unmatched. CDR3 size: 17 residues. Germline V lookup: CDR1 MDHEN, CDR2 SYDVKM. CDR3 protein: CASSLDSGGGSYNEQFF. The CDR3 DNA reads TGTGCCAGCAGTTTAGATTCAGGGGGTGGGTCCTACAATGAGCAGTTCTTC. Full variable domain (rest looked up from reference TRBV28 and TRBJ2-1): DVKVTQSSRYLVKRTGEKVFLECVQDMDHENMFWYRQDPGLGLRLIYFSYDVKMKEKGDIPEGYSVSREKKERFSLILESASTNQTSMYLCASSLDSGGGSYNEQFFGPGTRLTVL.

V is TRBV3-1 (or the pseudogene TRBV3-2) and J is TRBJ2-5, with D perhaps matching TRBD2 (5 bases). The CDR3 spans 16 residues. Germline V gene data show CDR1 as LGHDT and CDR2 as YNNKEL (reference sequence). Trimming shortened V by 0 bases and J by 5 bases, and 16 bases separated the two germline ends. CDR3 DNA: TGTGCCAGCAGCCAAGATTTTCGGGGTCTGGTGGAGACCCAGTACTTC. This translates into CASSQDFRGLVETQYF.

The gene calls are TRBV21-1 and TRBJ2-1; the table's D call TRBD2 went unverified against the DNA. TRBV21-1 is flagged as a pseudogene. CDR3 size: 15 residues. The CDR3 DNA reads TGTGCCAGCACCACGGAGAGTTGTGATGACGATGAGCAGTTCTTC. This encodes CASTTESCDDDEQFF.

This clone was counted between two and nine times. V gene TRBV15 combines with J gene TRBJ2-5; D uncertain. V shed 0 bases and J shed 5 bases, with 7 bases lying between them. Germline lookup yields CDR1 LNHNV and CDR2 YYDKDF (reference sequence). This CDR3 spans 13 amino acids. The CDR3 spells CATSRDFAETQYF. CDR3 sequence (DNA): TGTGCCACCAGCAGAGATTTCGCGGAGACCCAGTACTTC.

A single count supports this clone. The genes are TRBV7-6 and TRBJ1-6; tentative D call: TRBD1 (5 bases). Germline V gives CDR1 SGHVS, CDR2 FNYEAQ. Trimming shortened V by 4 bases and J by 10 bases, and 11 bases separated the two germline ends. This CDR3 contains 13 residues. DNA of the CDR3: TGTGCCAGCAGCTCATGGGGGGACTCACCCCTCCACTTT. Its protein product is CASSSWGDSPLHF.

In its sample, this clone was seen once. The J gene is TRBJ2-1, the V gene TRBV7-9; 15 bases map to TRBD2. In germline, CDR1 is SEHNR, CDR2 FQNEAQ (reference sequence). Losses at the gene ends were 5 bases for V and 9 bases for J; bases not matched to a gene: 5. The CDR3 is made up of 15 amino acids. CDR3 amino acids: CASSQRTSGGAEQFF. CDR3 nucleotide sequence: TGTGCCAGCAGCCAACGGACTAGCGGGGGGGCTGAGCAGTTCTTC.

The chain links TRBV28 to TRBJ2-5; 7 bases are a match to TRBD1. The CDR3 contains 15 residues. Germline V gene sequence: CDR1 MDHEN, CDR2 SYDVKM. The V and J ends lost 6 bases and 0 bases, in that order; junction bases with no gene match: 7. Written as DNA, the CDR3 is TGTGCCAGCAGACCCACGGGACAGTACCAAGAGACCCAGTACTTC. Translation: CASRPTGQYQETQYF. The variable domain in full, with the rest retrieved from reference TRBV28 and TRBJ2-5, is DVKVTQSSRYLVKRTGEKVFLECVQDMDHENMFWYRQDPGLGLRLIYFSYDVKMKEKGDIPEGYSVSREKKERFSLILESASTNQTSMYLCASRPTGQYQETQYFGPGTRLLVL.

V usage is TRBV6-5 and J usage is TRBJ1-4, with 9 bases matching TRBD1. Germline assignment: CDR1 MNHEY and CDR2 SVGAGI. This CDR3 is built from 15 residues. V trimming: 0 bases; J trimming: 6 bases; junction bases outside the gene matches: 2. CDR3 in DNA: TGTGCCAGCAGTTACTCGGGGACAGGGTATGAAAAACTGTTTTTT. Protein: CASSYSGTGYEKLFF.

The J gene is TRBJ2-2, the V gene TRBV28, with 7 bases matching TRBD2. This CDR3 comprises 16 residues. CDR1 and CDR2 from the germline V gene are MDHEN and SYDVKM. V lost 2 bases, J lost 7 bases, and 10 bases stayed unmatched. DNA of the CDR3: TGTGCCAGCAGTTTAATTCAAGCGGGATCGATCGGGGAGCTGTTTTTT. Residues: CASSLIQAGSIGELFF.

This clone occurred once. The chain is built from TRBV24-1 and TRBJ2-3; 9 positions match TRBD1. Trimming at V came to 0 bases and at J to 4 bases, leaving 19 bases not matched to a gene. CDR1 and CDR2 (germline): KGHDR, SFDVKD. CDR3 length: 21 residues. CDR3 loop: CATSDLGLSDRGDFGADTQYF. The CDR3 DNA follows: TGTGCCACCAGTGATTTGGGCCTCTCGGACAGGGGTGATTTTGGTGCAGATACGCAGTATTTT.

This sequence joins TRBV5-1 and TRBJ1-6, with D possibly TRBD1 on 5 matching bases. This CDR3 has 14 amino acids. Germline-derived CDR1 and CDR2 are SGHRS and YFSETQ. V lost 0 bases and J 7 bases, leaving 8 bases between the germline ends. As DNA, the CDR3 is TGCGCCAGCAGCTTGGCCGGGGGGAATTCACCCCTCCACTTT. Translating gives CASSLAGGNSPLHF.

V is TRBV11-2 and J is TRBJ1-1, with D possibly TRBD1 on 6 matching bases. Trimming removed 5 bases from V and 3 bases from J, with 16 bases in between. The V gene's germline CDR1 is SGHAT and CDR2 FQNNGV. This CDR3 is 15 amino acids long. This chain's CDR3 is CASSRRGLRDTEAFF. CDR3 coding DNA: TGTGCCAGCAGCCGAAGGGGGTTACGGGACACTGAAGCTTTCTTT.